These 9 T cell receptor beta chains originate from one sample sequenced in a study of blood T cell repertoires in COVID-19. TCRdb's copy holds only in-frame clones and misses some; the assay was immunoSEQ multiplex PCR. The sample consists of about 260,000 clones, 85% to 90% of them appearing once. Material: peripheral blood. These receptors were obtained from a woman aged 40 to 50 who had recovered from COVID-19.

V gene TRBV18 combines with J gene TRBJ1-6; maybe TRBD1 (5 bases). The CDR3 is 15 residues long. Germline-derived CDR1 and CDR2 are KGHSH and LQKENI. Trimming left V 5 bases short and J 0 bases short, with 8 bases between. The CDR3 DNA is TGTGCCAGCTCAAGGGGAAGCTCCTATAATTCACCCCTCCACTTT. Translation: CASSRGSSYNSPLHF.

The chain recombines TRBV6-5 with TRBJ1-2, with TRBD1 as a possible D gene (6 bases). This CDR3 region has 15 residues. The germline V gene encodes CDR1 MNHEY and CDR2 SVGAGI. The V gene lost 6 bases and the J gene lost 4 bases, with 18 bases spanning the gap. In nucleotides, the CDR3 is TGTGCCAGCAGCCCAACAGGGTTACGAAGCTATGGCTACACCTTC. Its translation is CASSPTGLRSYGYTF.

This chain links TRBV6-5 with TRBJ1-2, with D perhaps matching TRBD1 (6 bases). The CDR3 spans 15 residues. CDR1 and CDR2 (germline): MNHEY, SVGAGI. V lost 8 bases and J 4 bases, leaving 20 bases between the germline ends. The chain's CDR3 is CASHFPGQNLYGYTF. DNA of the CDR3: TGTGCCAGCCATTTCCCGGGACAAAACCTCTATGGCTACACCTTC.

The genes are TRBV4-1 and TRBJ2-1, with D perhaps matching TRBD1 (6 bases). Trimming left V 2 bases short and J 4 bases short, with 12 bases between. There are 15 residues in the CDR3. Germline-derived CDR1 and CDR2 are MGHRA and YSYEKL. CDR3 sequence: CASSQPRDKYNEQFF. CDR3 coding DNA: TGCGCCAGCAGCCAACCCCGGGACAAGTACAATGAGCAGTTCTTC.

This chain links TRBV3-1 (or the pseudogene TRBV3-2) with TRBJ2-1; the match to TRBD1 covers 7 bases. Germline CDR1 LGHDT, CDR2 YNNKEL (reference sequence). The CDR3 sequence is 12 residues long. Trimming cost V 0 bases and J 11 bases; bases outside gene matches: 1. CDR3 nucleotides: TGTGCCAGCAGCCAAGAGAGGGGGCAGCAGTTCTTC. It is translated as CASSQERGQQFF.

The rearrangement links TRBV2 to TRBJ1-2; 8 bases agree with TRBD1. The CDR3 consists of 15 residues. CDR1 and CDR2 from the germline V gene are SNHLY and FYNNEI. Unmatched junction bases numbered 10, after V lost 8 bases and J lost 2 bases. In DNA form, the CDR3 reads TGTGCCAGCCCCGGCAATTGGACAGGGAACTATGGCTACACCTTC. Amino acids: CASPGNWTGNYGYTF.

V is TRBV3-1 (or the pseudogene TRBV3-2) and J is TRBJ2-1; 9 bases line up with TRBD2. The CDR3 is 16 residues long. V gave up 1 base and J gave up 6 bases; unmatched junction bases: 7. The V gene's germline CDR1 is LGHDT and CDR2 YNNKEL (reference sequence). Written as DNA, the CDR3 is TGTGCCAGCAGCCAAGGGGGACTAGCTACCAGCAATGAGCAGTTCTTC. This sequence encodes CASSQGGLATSNEQFF.

This clone was observed a handful of times. This rearrangement joins TRBV19 to TRBJ2-7, with 10 positions matching TRBD2. Trimming cost V 5 bases and J 4 bases; bases outside gene matches: 8. This CDR3 region has 15 residues. The germline V gene has CDR1 LNHDA and CDR2 SQIVND (reference sequence). CDR3 nucleotides: TGTGCCAGTAGTGGGTTAGCGGGGGGTGTGTACGAGCAGTACTTC. Translated: CASSGLAGGVYEQYF.

J is TRBJ2-4 and V is TRBV6-5; 9 nucleotides line up with TRBD2. Losses at the gene ends were 7 bases for V and 10 bases for J; bases not matched to a gene: 11. The CDR3 is made up of 14 amino acids. CDR1 is MNHEY and CDR2 is SVGAGI in the germline V gene. The DNA of the CDR3 is TGTGCCAGCATGGGCGGCGGGGGGGCTAATATTCAGTACTTC. Translation gives CASMGGGGANIQYF.